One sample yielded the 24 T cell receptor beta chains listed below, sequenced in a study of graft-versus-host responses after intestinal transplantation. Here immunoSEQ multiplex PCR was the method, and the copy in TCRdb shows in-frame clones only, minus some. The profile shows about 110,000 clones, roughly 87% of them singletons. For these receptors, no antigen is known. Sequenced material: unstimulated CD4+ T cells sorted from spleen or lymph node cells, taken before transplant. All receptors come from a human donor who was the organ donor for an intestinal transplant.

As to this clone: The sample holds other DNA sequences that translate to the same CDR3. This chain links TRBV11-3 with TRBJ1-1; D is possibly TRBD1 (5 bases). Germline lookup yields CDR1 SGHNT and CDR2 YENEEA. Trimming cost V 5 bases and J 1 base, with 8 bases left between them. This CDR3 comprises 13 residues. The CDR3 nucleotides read TGTGCCAGCAGCCTTACAGGGAACACTGAAGCTTTCTTT. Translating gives CASSLTGNTEAFF.

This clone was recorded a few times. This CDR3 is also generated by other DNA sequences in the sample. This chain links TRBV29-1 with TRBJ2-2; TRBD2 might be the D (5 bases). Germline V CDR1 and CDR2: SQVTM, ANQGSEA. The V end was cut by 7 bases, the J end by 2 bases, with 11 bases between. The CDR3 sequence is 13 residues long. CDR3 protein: CSGGRGNTGELFF. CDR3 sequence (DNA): TGCAGCGGGGGTCGGGGAAACACCGGGGAGCTGTTTTTT.

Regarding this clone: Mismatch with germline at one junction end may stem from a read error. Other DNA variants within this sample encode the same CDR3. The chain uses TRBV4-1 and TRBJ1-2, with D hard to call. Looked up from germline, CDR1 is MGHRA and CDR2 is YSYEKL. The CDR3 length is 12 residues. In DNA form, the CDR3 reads TGCGCCAGCAGCCAAGTCGACTATGGCTACACTTTC. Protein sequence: CASSQVDYGYTF.

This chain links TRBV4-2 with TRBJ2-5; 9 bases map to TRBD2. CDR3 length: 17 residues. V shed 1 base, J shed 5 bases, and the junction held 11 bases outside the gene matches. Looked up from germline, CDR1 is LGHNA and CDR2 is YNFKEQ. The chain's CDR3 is CASSQVIRAGGEETQYF. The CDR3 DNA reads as TGTGCCAGCAGCCAAGTCATCAGGGCGGGGGGGGAGGAGACCCAGTACTTC.

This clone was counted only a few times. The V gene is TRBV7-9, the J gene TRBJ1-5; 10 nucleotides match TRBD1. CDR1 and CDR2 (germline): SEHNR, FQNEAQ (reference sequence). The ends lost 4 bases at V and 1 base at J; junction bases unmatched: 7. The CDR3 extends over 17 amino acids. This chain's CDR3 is CASSSIRTGGSNQPQHF. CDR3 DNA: TGTGCCAGCAGCTCGATCAGGACAGGGGGAAGCAATCAGCCCCAGCATTTT.

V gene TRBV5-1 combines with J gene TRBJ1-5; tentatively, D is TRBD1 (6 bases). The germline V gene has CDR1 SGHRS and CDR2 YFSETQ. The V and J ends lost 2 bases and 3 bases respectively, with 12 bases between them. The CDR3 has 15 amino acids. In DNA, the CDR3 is TGCGCCAGCAGCTTACAGGGTGGATACAATCAGCCCCAGCATTTT. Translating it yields CASSLQGGYNQPQHF.

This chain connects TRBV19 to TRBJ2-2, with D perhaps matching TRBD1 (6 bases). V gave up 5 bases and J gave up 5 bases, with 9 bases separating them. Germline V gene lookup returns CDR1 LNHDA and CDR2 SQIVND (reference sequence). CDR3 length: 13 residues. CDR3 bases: TGTGCCAGTAGTCCACAGGGAACCGGGGAGCTGTTTTTT. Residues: CASSPQGTGELFF.

The CDR3 DNA follows: TGTGCCAGCAGTTACTCGGTCGCAAGGGGTTATGGCTACACCTTC. As protein: CASSYSVARGYGYTF. This sequence joins TRBV6-6 and TRBJ1-2; D is possibly TRBD1 (5 bases). Trimming cost V 0 bases and J 5 bases, with 13 bases left between them. Germline values: CDR1 MNHNY, CDR2 SVGAGI (reference sequence). This CDR3 spans 15 amino acids.

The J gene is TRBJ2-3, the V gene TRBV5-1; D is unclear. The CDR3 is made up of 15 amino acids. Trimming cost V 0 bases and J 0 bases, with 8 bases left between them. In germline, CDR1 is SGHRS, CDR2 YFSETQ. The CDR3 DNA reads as TGCGCCAGCAGCTTGGTAGGCTCTAGCACAGATACGCAGTATTTT. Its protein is CASSLVGSSTDTQYF.

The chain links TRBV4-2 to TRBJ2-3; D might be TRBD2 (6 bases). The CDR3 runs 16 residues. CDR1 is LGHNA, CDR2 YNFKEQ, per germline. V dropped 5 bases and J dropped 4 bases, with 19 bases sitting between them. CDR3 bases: TGTGCCAGCAGCTTTGGGGGGACGTACAACTCAGATACGCAGTATTTT. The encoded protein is CASSFGGTYNSDTQYF.

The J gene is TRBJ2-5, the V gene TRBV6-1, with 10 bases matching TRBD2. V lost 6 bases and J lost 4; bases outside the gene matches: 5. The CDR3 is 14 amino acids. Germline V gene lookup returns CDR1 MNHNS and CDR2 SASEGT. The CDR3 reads CASSPGLARETQYF. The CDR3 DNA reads TGTGCCAGCAGCCCGGGACTAGCGAGAGAGACCCAGTACTTC.

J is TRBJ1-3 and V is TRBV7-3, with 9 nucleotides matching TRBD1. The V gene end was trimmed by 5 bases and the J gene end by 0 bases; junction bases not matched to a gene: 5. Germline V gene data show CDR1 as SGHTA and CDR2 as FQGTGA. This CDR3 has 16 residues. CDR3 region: CASSPGQGISGNTIYF. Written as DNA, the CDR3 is TGTGCCAGCAGCCCGGGACAGGGAATCTCTGGAAACACCATATATTTT.

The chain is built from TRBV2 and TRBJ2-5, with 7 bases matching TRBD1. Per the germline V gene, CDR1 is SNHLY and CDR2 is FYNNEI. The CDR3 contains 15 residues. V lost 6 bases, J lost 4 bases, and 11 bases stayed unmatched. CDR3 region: CASRPDLDRVETQYF. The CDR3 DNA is TGTGCCAGCAGACCCGACCTTGACAGGGTAGAGACCCAGTACTTC.

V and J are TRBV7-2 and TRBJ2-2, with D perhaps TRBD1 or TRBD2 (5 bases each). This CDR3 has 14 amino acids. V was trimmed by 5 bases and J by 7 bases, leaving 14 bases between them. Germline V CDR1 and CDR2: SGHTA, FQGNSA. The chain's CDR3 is CASSPGPDHGELFF. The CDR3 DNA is TGTGCCAGCAGCCCGGGACCAGACCACGGGGAGCTGTTTTTT.

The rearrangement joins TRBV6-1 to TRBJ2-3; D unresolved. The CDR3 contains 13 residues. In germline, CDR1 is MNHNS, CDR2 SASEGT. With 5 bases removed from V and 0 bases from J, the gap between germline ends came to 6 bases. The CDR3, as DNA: TGTGCCAGCAGTTCGTCTAGCACAGATACGCAGTATTTT. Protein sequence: CASSSSSTDTQYF.

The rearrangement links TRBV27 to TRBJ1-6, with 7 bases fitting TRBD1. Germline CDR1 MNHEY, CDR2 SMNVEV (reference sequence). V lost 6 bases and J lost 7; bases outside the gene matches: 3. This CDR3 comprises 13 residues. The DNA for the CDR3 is TGTGCCAGCAGCACAGGGGTAAATTCACCCCTCCACTTT. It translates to CASSTGVNSPLHF.

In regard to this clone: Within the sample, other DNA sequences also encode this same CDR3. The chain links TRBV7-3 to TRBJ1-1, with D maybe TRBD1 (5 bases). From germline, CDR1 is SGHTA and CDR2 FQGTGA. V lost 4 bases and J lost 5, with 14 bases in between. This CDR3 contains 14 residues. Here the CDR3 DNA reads TGTGCCAGCAGCTCCGGGGCCTCCCGGACTGAAGCTTTCTTT. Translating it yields CASSSGASRTEAFF.

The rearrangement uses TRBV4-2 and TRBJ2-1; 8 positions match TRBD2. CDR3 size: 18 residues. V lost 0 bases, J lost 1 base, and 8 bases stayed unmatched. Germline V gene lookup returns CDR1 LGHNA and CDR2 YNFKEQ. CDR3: CASSQDRRSSGSYNEQFF. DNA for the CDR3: TGTGCCAGCAGCCAAGATAGGCGGTCTAGCGGGTCCTACAATGAGCAGTTCTTC.

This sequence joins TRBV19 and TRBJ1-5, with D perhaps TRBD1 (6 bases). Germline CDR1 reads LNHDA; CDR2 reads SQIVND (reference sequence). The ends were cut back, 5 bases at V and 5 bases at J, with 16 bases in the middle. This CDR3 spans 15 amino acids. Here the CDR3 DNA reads TGTGCCAGTAGTCTCAAGGGGACAAGGGATCAGCCCCAGCATTTT. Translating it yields CASSLKGTRDQPQHF.

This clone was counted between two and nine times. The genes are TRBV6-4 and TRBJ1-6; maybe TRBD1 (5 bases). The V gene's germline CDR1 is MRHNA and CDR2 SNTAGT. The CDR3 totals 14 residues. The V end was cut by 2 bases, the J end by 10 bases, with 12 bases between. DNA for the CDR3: TGTGCCAGCAGTGACGTGGAGGGACGGTCACCCCTCCACTTT. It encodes CASSDVEGRSPLHF.

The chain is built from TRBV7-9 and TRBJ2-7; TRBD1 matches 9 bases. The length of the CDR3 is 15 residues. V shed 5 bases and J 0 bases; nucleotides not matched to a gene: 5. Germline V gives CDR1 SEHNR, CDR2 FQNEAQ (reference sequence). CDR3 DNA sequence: TGTGCCAGCAGCACAGGGACAGGGTTCTCCTACGAGCAGTACTTC. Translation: CASSTGTGFSYEQYF.

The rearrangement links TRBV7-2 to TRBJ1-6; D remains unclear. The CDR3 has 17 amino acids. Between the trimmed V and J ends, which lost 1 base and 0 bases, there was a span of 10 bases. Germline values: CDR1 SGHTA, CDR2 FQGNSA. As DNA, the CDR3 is TGTGCCAGCAGCTTAGTGGCAGTCAACTCCTATAATTCACCCCTCCACTTT. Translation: CASSLVAVNSYNSPLHF.

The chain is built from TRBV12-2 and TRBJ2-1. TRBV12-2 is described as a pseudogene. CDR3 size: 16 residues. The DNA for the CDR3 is TGTGCAAGTCGCCCGACGCCTCGGGGGCCTTACAATGAGCAGTTCTTC. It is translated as CASRPTPRGPYNEQFF.

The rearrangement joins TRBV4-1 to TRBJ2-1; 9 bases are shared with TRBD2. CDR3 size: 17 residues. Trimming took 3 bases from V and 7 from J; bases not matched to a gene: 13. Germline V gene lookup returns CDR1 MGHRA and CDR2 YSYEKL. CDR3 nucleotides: TGCGCCAGCAGCCAGTCCCGGGGGCGGGGGGGCTCGAATGAGCAGTTCTTC. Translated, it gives CASSQSRGRGGSNEQFF.